A single sample is the source of the 25 T cell receptor beta chains below, sequenced in a study of blood T cell repertoires in COVID-19. Using immunoSEQ multiplex PCR, the repertoire was profiled, and TCRdb retains in-frame clones only, with some absent. The sample holds 80,000 to 95,000 clones, roughly four fifths seen once. The specimen was peripheral blood. These receptors originate from an elderly woman with active or convalescent COVID-19.

The J gene is TRBJ2-3, the V gene TRBV28; 10 bases are a match to TRBD2. V shed 3 bases and J 0 bases; nucleotides not matched to a gene: 0. CDR3 length: 15 amino acids. Germline-derived CDR1 and CDR2 are MDHEN and SYDVKM. The CDR3 region has the DNA TGTGCCAGCAGTTTGACTAGCGGGAGCACAGATACGCAGTATTTT. As protein: CASSLTSGSTDTQYF.

This chain uses TRBV5-4 with TRBJ2-2, with 16 nucleotides matching TRBD2. Germline trimming cut 4 bases from V and 5 bases from J; bases unmatched to any gene: 8. This CDR3 spans 18 amino acids. Germline V gene data show CDR1 as SGHNT and CDR2 as YYREEE (reference sequence). CDR3 amino acids: CASSKGTSGGASTGELFF. The CDR3 DNA reads as TGTGCCAGCAGCAAAGGGACTAGCGGGGGGGCCTCTACCGGGGAGCTGTTTTTT.

The chain employs TRBV5-4 and TRBJ1-4, with no clear D. This CDR3 has 14 amino acids. V was shortened by 2 bases and J by 3 bases, with 8 bases between the two germline ends. In germline, CDR1 is SGHNT, CDR2 YYREEE (reference sequence). The CDR3, as DNA: TGTGCCAGCAGCTTTCTGGGCGCTAATGAAAAACTGTTTTTT. The encoded protein is CASSFLGANEKLFF.

The genes are TRBV18 and TRBJ2-7, with D uncertain. This CDR3 has 16 amino acids. The V end lost 3 bases, the J end lost 5 bases, and 20 bases lay between the germline ends. The V gene's germline CDR1 is KGHSH and CDR2 LQKENI. The CDR3 sequence: CASSPMAEDDSHEQYF. CDR3 DNA sequence: TGTGCCAGCTCACCGATGGCAGAAGATGATTCTCACGAGCAGTACTTC.

The chain recombines TRBV30 with TRBJ2-5; 7 nucleotides match TRBD2. The CDR3 is made up of 14 amino acids. CDR1 is GTSNPN and CDR2 is SVGIG in the germline V gene (reference sequence). Unmatched junction bases numbered 6, after V lost 0 bases and J lost 5 bases. The CDR3 nucleotides are TGTGCCTGGAGTGTAGCGGGGTCCCTTGAGACCCAGTACTTC. Its translation: CAWSVAGSLETQYF.

CDR3 loop: CASSAQEGQPQHF. CDR3 bases: TGTGCCAGCAGCGCTCAGGAGGGTCAGCCCCAGCATTTT. This chain links TRBV9 with TRBJ1-5; D gene unclear. The V gene lost 3 bases and the J gene lost 6 bases, with 10 bases spanning the gap. The CDR3 consists of 13 residues. Looked up from germline, CDR1 is SGDLS and CDR2 is YYNGEE.

This clone came up once. The gene calls are TRBV28 and TRBJ1-2; unclear D gene. The CDR3 covers 11 residues. V gave up 6 bases and J gave up 6 bases, with 8 bases separating them. CDR1 MDHEN and CDR2 SYDVKM come from the germline V gene. Here the CDR3 reads CASSLGDGYTF. The CDR3 bases are TGTGCCAGCAGCCTGGGAGATGGCTACACCTTC.

The V gene is TRBV5-1, the J gene TRBJ2-5, with D perhaps matching TRBD1 (5 bases). With 0 bases removed from V and 2 bases from J, the gap between germline ends came to 11 bases. CDR1 and CDR2 from the germline V gene are SGHRS and YFSETQ. The CDR3 runs 15 residues. The CDR3 region has the DNA TGCGCCAGCAGCTTGGACGGCAGGGCACAAGAGACCCAGTACTTC. It specifies CASSLDGRAQETQYF.

The gene calls are TRBV4-1 and TRBJ2-3; no firm D call. The germline V gene encodes CDR1 MGHRA and CDR2 YSYEKL. V was pared by 1 base and J by 6 bases, with 8 bases between. The CDR3 consists of 13 residues. The CDR3 region is CASSQGPPDTQYF. The CDR3 nucleotides read TGCGCCAGCAGCCAAGGGCCCCCGGATACGCAGTATTTT.

This clone was detected ten times or more. The chain combines TRBV28 with TRBJ2-2, with D perhaps matching TRBD2 (6 bases). V dropped 6 bases and J dropped 4 bases, with 12 bases sitting between them. CDR3 length equals 14 residues. CDR1 and CDR2 from the germline V gene are MDHEN and SYDVKM. CDR3 sequence reads: CASRQGGFTGELFF. DNA for the CDR3: TGTGCCAGCAGACAAGGAGGGTTCACCGGGGAGCTGTTTTTT.

This chain links TRBV27 with TRBJ2-7; 9 nucleotides agree with TRBD1. The CDR3 is made up of 16 amino acids. With V trimmed by 0 bases and J by 5 bases, 8 bases remained unmatched. In germline, CDR1 is MNHEY, CDR2 SMNVEV (reference sequence). The CDR3 is CASSLSLSGTGNEQYF. CDR3 coding DNA: TGTGCCAGCAGTTTATCCCTTTCCGGGACAGGGAACGAGCAGTACTTC.

A few counts support this clone. This chain connects TRBV7-2 to TRBJ1-5; 9 positions match TRBD1. The germline CDR1 and CDR2 sequences are SGHTA and FQGNSA. This CDR3 has 15 residues. The junction had 5 bases not matched to a gene; V was cut back by 1 base and J by 7 bases. CDR3: CASSLDRGLGQPQHF. In DNA form, the CDR3 reads TGTGCCAGCAGCTTAGACAGGGGGCTAGGACAGCCCCAGCATTTT.

This clone has just a few counts. The chain couples TRBV5-1 to TRBJ1-5, with D unresolved. The CDR3 covers 15 residues. Germline values: CDR1 SGHRS, CDR2 YFSETQ. Trimming shortened V by 0 bases and J by 6 bases, and 13 bases separated the two germline ends. CDR3 sequence: CASSLAGGLAQPQHF. Here the CDR3 DNA reads TGCGCCAGCAGCTTGGCGGGAGGGCTCGCTCAGCCCCAGCATTTT.

This clone was seen a few times. The genes are TRBV25-1 and TRBJ1-4, with a possible D match to TRBD1 (5 bases). There are 16 residues in the CDR3. Germline-derived CDR1 and CDR2 are MGHDK and SYGVNS. The V gene lost 4 bases and the J gene lost 4 bases, with 16 bases spanning the gap. This chain's CDR3 is CASSGGGTFFNEKLFF. In DNA, the CDR3 is TGTGCCAGCAGTGGAGGCGGGACCTTCTTTAATGAAAAACTGTTTTTT.

This clone was seen more than once but under ten times. The genes are TRBV27 and TRBJ2-2, with 9 bases matching TRBD1. V shed 7 bases, J shed 0 bases, and the junction held 3 bases outside the gene matches. The CDR3 has 15 residues. The germline CDR1 and CDR2 sequences are MNHEY and SMNVEV (reference sequence). The CDR3: CASTRQGANTGELFF. CDR3 DNA: TGTGCCAGCACCAGACAGGGGGCGAACACCGGGGAGCTGTTTTTT.

This clone was observed once. The chain employs TRBV6-6 and TRBJ2-3, with 7 positions matching TRBD2. Germline loops: CDR1 MNHNY, CDR2 SVGAGI (reference sequence). V dropped 3 bases and J dropped 5; count of bases not matched to a gene: 5. The CDR3 sequence is 14 residues long. The DNA for the CDR3 is TGTGCCAGCAGTTATGACGGGGGGAAAGATACGCAGTATTTT. It yields the protein CASSYDGGKDTQYF.

The chain combines TRBV3-1 (or the pseudogene TRBV3-2) with TRBJ2-7; 12 bases are shared with TRBD2. Losses at the gene ends were 0 bases for V and 4 bases for J; bases not matched to a gene: 13. There are 19 residues in the CDR3. Germline values: CDR1 LGHDT, CDR2 YNNKEL (reference sequence). The CDR3 nucleotides are TGTGCCAGCAGCCAAGATTCTACTGGACTAGCGGGGAACTGGTACGAGCAGTACTTC. This codes for CASSQDSTGLAGNWYEQYF.

The chain combines TRBV7-8 with TRBJ1-2, with 7 positions matching TRBD1. The germline CDR1 and CDR2 sequences are SGHVS and FQNEAQ. The CDR3 sequence is 14 residues long. V was clipped by 2 bases and J by 4 bases; unmatched bases: 4. The CDR3 here is CASSLKGAGYGYTF. CDR3 nucleotides: TGTGCCAGCAGCTTAAAGGGGGCGGGCTATGGCTACACCTTC.

The V gene is TRBV9, the J gene TRBJ1-6; 7 bases map to TRBD1. The CDR3 has 15 amino acids. The junction had 3 bases not matched to a gene; V was cut back by 4 bases and J by 2 bases. Germline V gene data show CDR1 as SGDLS and CDR2 as YYNGEE. CDR3 nucleotide sequence: TGTGCCAGCAGCCGGGACAGTACCTATAATTCACCCCTCCACTTT. Translating it yields CASSRDSTYNSPLHF.

The CDR3 is CASSYSGLEYNEQFF. The DNA for the CDR3 is TGTGCCAGCAGTTACAGTGGACTAGAGTACAATGAGCAGTTCTTC. The gene calls are TRBV6-6 and TRBJ2-1; 7 positions agree with TRBD2. CDR1 is MNHNY, CDR2 SVGAGI, per germline (reference sequence). This CDR3 contains 15 residues. The ends lost 2 bases at V and 4 bases at J; junction bases unmatched: 5.

V is TRBV7-2 and J is TRBJ2-4; D perhaps matches TRBD1 (7 bases). Deletions cut 4 bases from V and 7 bases from J, with 17 bases between. Germline CDR1 SGHTA, CDR2 FQGNSA. This CDR3 spans 15 amino acids. CDR3 loop: CASSSTRQGLNIQYF. CDR3 bases: TGTGCCAGCAGCTCGACAAGACAGGGACTCAACATTCAGTACTTC.

The chain recombines TRBV6-5 with TRBJ1-4; TRBD1 is a possible D gene (5 bases). In germline, CDR1 is MNHEY, CDR2 SVGAGI. V was trimmed by 10 bases and J by 4 bases, leaving 13 bases between them. The CDR3 contains 13 residues. The CDR3 is CAISREGNEKLFF. The CDR3 nucleotides read TGTGCCATTTCCAGGGAGGGTAATGAAAAACTGTTTTTT.

The V and J genes are TRBV29-1 and TRBJ2-2; D unresolved. The CDR3 covers 14 residues. Germline V gives CDR1 SQVTM, CDR2 ANQGSEA. V was clipped by 5 bases and J by 0 bases, with 10 bases between them. CDR3 DNA sequence: TGCAGCGTTCGGAGCCCGACGAACACCGGGGAGCTGTTTTTT. Its protein product is CSVRSPTNTGELFF.

The V and J genes are TRBV10-3 and TRBJ1-6; 8 bases are shared with TRBD1. Germline loops: CDR1 ENHRY, CDR2 SYGVKD. This CDR3 region has 16 residues. V lost 10 bases, J lost 1 base, and 9 bases stayed unmatched. The CDR3 here is CATRTGQGSYNSPLHF. CDR3 coding DNA: TGTGCCACCAGGACAGGGCAAGGGTCCTATAATTCACCCCTCCACTTT.

Note on this clone: Other DNA variants within this sample encode the same CDR3. The chain couples TRBV5-1 to TRBJ2-7; 9 positions match TRBD1. Germline V gene data show CDR1 as SGHRS and CDR2 as YFSETQ. The CDR3 length is 14 residues. After removal of 7 bases from V and 2 bases from J, the junction contained 7 bases not matched to a gene. CDR3 coding DNA: TGCGCCAGCTCATGGACAGGGGAGACCTACGAGCAGTACTTC. The encoded protein is CASSWTGETYEQYF.